The 16 T cell receptor beta chains in this list originate from one sample, sequenced in a study of shared clonotypes between healthy human individuals. Libraries were prepared by immunoSEQ multiplex PCR; TCRdb keeps only in-frame clonotypes and omits some of them. The table lists about 960,000 clones, roughly 72% of them singletons. The sample consisted of memory CD4+ T cells sorted from blood. Indicated subset: CD45RA-negative fraction. Receptor source: a man aged 18 to 30 in good health.

To note about this clone: This may be a read error: a much more frequent sequence differs by one nucleotide. At the DNA level, this CDR3 is encoded by other sequences in the same sample as well. The V and J genes are TRBV5-6 and TRBJ1-4; TRBD1 is a possible D gene (6 bases). Germline lookup yields CDR1 SGHDT and CDR2 YYEEEE. CDR3 size: 14 residues. The chain's CDR3 is CASSSQGLGEKLFF. CDR3 sequence (DNA): TGTGCCAGCAGCTCCCAGGGGTTGGGCGAAAAGCTGTTTTTT.

There are a few counts of this clone. The V and J genes are TRBV9 and TRBJ1-1, with no clear D. This CDR3 spans 13 amino acids. Germline CDR1 reads SGDLS; CDR2 reads YYNGEE. V was shortened by 0 bases and J by 6 bases, with 9 bases between the two germline ends. In DNA form, the CDR3 reads TGTGCCAGCAGCGTAGGTCCAAGGGCTGAAGCTTTCTTT. This sequence encodes CASSVGPRAEAFF. Variable domain in full (rest from reference TRBV9 and TRBJ1-1): DSGVTQTPKHLITATGQRVTLRCSPRSGDLSVYWYQQSLDQGLQFLIQYYNGEERAKGNILERFSAQQFPDLHSELNLSSLELGDSALYFCASSVGPRAEAFFGQGTRLTVV.

The rearrangement uses TRBV5-4 and TRBJ1-2, with 8 bases fitting TRBD1. The V and J ends lost 2 bases and 4 bases, in that order; junction bases with no gene match: 4. This CDR3 contains 14 residues. Per germline, CDR1 SGHNT and CDR2 YYREEE (reference sequence). The CDR3 is CASSFQDRVYGYTF. CDR3 in DNA: TGTGCCAGCAGCTTTCAGGACAGGGTCTATGGCTACACCTTC.

The V call is TRBV5-1, the J call TRBJ1-4; tentative D call: TRBD1 (6 bases). The CDR3 is made up of 16 amino acids. Between the trimmed V and J ends, which lost 1 base and 4 bases, there was a span of 14 bases. Germline CDR1 is SGHRS and CDR2 is YFSETQ. The CDR3 loop reads CASSLQGTLLNEKLFF. CDR3 sequence (DNA): TGCGCCAGCAGCTTGCAGGGGACCTTGCTTAATGAAAAACTGTTTTTT.

V usage is TRBV30 and J usage is TRBJ1-2; the match to TRBD1 covers 8 bases. There are 16 residues in the CDR3. From germline, CDR1 is GTSNPN and CDR2 SVGIG (reference sequence). J lost 7 bases, V lost 1 base, and 14 bases had no gene match. DNA for the CDR3: TGTGCCTGGAGTGCAGGGACAGGTCGGATGATCGCTGGCTACACCTTC. This codes for CAWSAGTGRMIAGYTF. Drawing the rest from reference TRBV30 and TRBJ1-2, the complete variable domain is SQTIHQWPATLVQPVGSPLSLECTVEGTSNPNLYWYRQAAGRGLQLLFYSVGIGQISSEVPQNLSASRPQDRQFILSSKKLLLSDSGFYLCAWSAGTGRMIAGYTFGSGTRLTVV.

This rearrangement joins TRBV27 to TRBJ2-5, with 16 bases identical to TRBD2. J was trimmed by 9 bases and V by 6 bases; bases with no gene match: 10. The germline V gene has CDR1 MNHEY and CDR2 SMNVEV (reference sequence). This CDR3 is 16 amino acids long. As DNA, the CDR3 is TGTGCCAGCAGCCCGCCGGGACTAGCGGGAGGGCCACCCCAGTACTTC. Residues: CASSPPGLAGGPPQYF.

The count of this clone is one. This chain uses TRBV5-1 with TRBJ1-2; 7 bases fit TRBD1. From germline, CDR1 is SGHRS and CDR2 YFSETQ. The V segment lost 0 bases and the J segment 7 bases; nucleotides outside the gene matches: 12. The CDR3 spans 16 residues. CDR3 nucleotide sequence: TGCGCCAGCAGCTTGGCAGGTCTGGCAGGGGGTGGTGGCTACACCTTC. This gives the protein CASSLAGLAGGGGYTF.

The J gene is TRBJ2-7, the V gene TRBV7-9; D perhaps matches TRBD2 (5 bases). Trimming shortened V by 8 bases and J by 2 bases, and 13 bases separated the two germline ends. Per the germline V gene, CDR1 is SEHNR and CDR2 is FQNEAQ (reference sequence). This CDR3 region has 13 residues. In nucleotides, the CDR3 is TGTGCCAGCGCGCGGGTGGGTACCTACGAGCAGTACTTC. It encodes CASARVGTYEQYF.

The CDR3 region is CASRPHHNSPLHF. CDR3 nucleotides: TGTGCCAGCCGTCCCCACCATAATTCACCCCTCCACTTT. V is TRBV27 and J is TRBJ1-6; D call uncertain. This CDR3 has 13 amino acids. V was shortened by 8 bases and J by 5 bases, with 10 bases between the two germline ends. CDR1 is MNHEY, CDR2 SMNVEV, per germline (reference sequence).

CDR3 in amino acids: CASSFSTAQETQYF. The CDR3 DNA sequence: TGTGCCAGCAGTTTCTCTACAGCCCAAGAGACCCAGTACTTC. The chain links TRBV28 to TRBJ2-5; unclear D gene. V was cut by 3 bases and J by 1 base, with 9 bases left in between. The CDR3 is made up of 14 amino acids. From germline, CDR1 is MDHEN and CDR2 SYDVKM.

The CDR3 DNA sequence: TGTGCCACCAGCAGAGATACCGGGACAGGGGGCGCTTCCCAGCATTTT. This translates into CATSRDTGTGGASQHF. The chain has TRBV15 and TRBJ1-5; 12 positions agree with TRBD1. This CDR3 contains 16 residues. J was trimmed by 11 bases and V by 0 bases; bases with no gene match: 8. Germline loops: CDR1 LNHNV, CDR2 YYDKDF (reference sequence).

This rearrangement joins TRBV5-1 to TRBJ2-3; no clear D gene. The V end lost 1 base, the J end lost 5 bases, and 14 bases lay between the germline ends. Germline V gene lookup returns CDR1 SGHRS and CDR2 YFSETQ. The CDR3 is 15 amino acids. CDR3 nucleotides: TGCGCCAGCAGCTTGACTCCCGAAGAGGTAGATACGCAGTATTTT. Protein: CASSLTPEEVDTQYF. The full variable domain, completed using reference TRBV5-1 and TRBJ2-3, is KAGVTQTPRYLIKTRGQQVTLSCSPISGHRSVSWYQQTPGQGLQFLFEYFSETQRNKGNFPGRFSGRQFSNSRSEMNVSTLELGDSALYLCASSLTPEEVDTQYFGPGTRLTVL.

The chain joins TRBV2 to TRBJ1-2; D might be TRBD1 (6 bases). Trimming pared 2 bases from V and 0 bases from J, leaving 10 bases between. From germline, CDR1 is SNHLY and CDR2 FYNNEI. CDR3 size: 15 residues. This chain's CDR3 is CASSEQQGTNYGYTF. For the CDR3, the DNA is TGTGCCAGCAGTGAACAGCAGGGGACTAACTATGGCTACACCTTC.

This chain joins TRBV28 and TRBJ2-4; D may be TRBD2 (5 bases). The CDR3 is 16 residues long. Germline V gives CDR1 MDHEN, CDR2 SYDVKM. V lost 3 bases and J lost 0, with 12 bases in between. Written as DNA, the CDR3 is TGTGCCAGCAGTTTGGCCGGGGTGGCAGCCAAAAACATTCAGTACTTC. Its translation: CASSLAGVAAKNIQYF.

This chain links TRBV5-5 with TRBJ2-2; 9 positions match TRBD2. This CDR3 has 16 amino acids. The V segment lost 4 bases and the J segment 0 bases; nucleotides outside the gene matches: 4. The germline gives CDR1 SGHKS, CDR2 YYEKEE (reference sequence). CDR3 protein: CASSRLAGTNTGELFF. Written as DNA, the CDR3 is TGTGCCAGCAGCCGCCTAGCGGGAACGAACACCGGGGAGCTGTTTTTT.

The chain has TRBV11-1 and TRBJ2-2; tentatively, D is TRBD1 (6 bases). Germline values: CDR1 SGHAT, CDR2 FQDESV (reference sequence). The V and J ends lost 4 bases and 5 bases respectively, with 14 bases between them. The CDR3 covers 15 residues. CDR3 residues: CASSSRQGWTGELFF. Written as DNA, the CDR3 is TGTGCCAGCAGCTCAAGGCAGGGGTGGACCGGGGAGCTGTTTTTT.